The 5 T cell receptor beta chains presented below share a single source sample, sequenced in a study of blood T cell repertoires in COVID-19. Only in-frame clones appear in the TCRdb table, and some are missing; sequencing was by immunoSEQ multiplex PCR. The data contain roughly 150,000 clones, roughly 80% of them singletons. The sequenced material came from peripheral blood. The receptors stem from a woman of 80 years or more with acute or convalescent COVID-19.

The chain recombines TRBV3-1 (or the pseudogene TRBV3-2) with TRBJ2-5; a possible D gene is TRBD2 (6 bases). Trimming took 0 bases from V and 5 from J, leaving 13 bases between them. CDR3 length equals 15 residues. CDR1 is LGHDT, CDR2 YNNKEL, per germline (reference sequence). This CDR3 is CASSQEGGRSETQYF. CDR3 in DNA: TGTGCCAGCAGCCAAGAGGGGGGTAGGTCGGAGACCCAGTACTTC.

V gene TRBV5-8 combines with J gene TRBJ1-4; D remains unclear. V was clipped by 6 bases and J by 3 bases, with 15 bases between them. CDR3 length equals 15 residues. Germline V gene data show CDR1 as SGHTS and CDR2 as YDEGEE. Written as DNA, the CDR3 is TGTGCCAGCACCCCGCCGGGGAGGGCTAATGAAAAACTGTTTTTT. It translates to CASTPPGRANEKLFF.

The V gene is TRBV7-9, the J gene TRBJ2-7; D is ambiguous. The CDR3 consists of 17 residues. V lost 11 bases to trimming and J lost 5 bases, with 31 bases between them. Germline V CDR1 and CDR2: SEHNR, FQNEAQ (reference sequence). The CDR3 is CAGGAPDPLVFKDEQYF. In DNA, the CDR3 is TGTGCCGGCGGCGCGCCTGATCCGTTGGTGTTCAAGGACGAGCAGTACTTC.

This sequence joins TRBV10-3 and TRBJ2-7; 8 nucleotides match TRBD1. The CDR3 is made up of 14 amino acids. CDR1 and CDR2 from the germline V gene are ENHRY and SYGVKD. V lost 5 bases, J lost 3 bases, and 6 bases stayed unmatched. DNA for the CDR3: TGTGCCATCAGTCCATACAGGGGGAACTACGAGCAGTACTTC. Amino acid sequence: CAISPYRGNYEQYF.

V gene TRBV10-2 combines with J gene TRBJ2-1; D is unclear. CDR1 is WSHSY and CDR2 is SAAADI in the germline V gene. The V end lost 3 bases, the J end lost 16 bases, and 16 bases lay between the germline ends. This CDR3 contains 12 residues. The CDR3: CASSDSRHGRFF. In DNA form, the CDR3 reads TGCGCCAGCAGTGACTCCCGACATGGTAGATTCTTC.